Below are 5 T cell receptor beta chains sequenced from a single sample in a study of T cell repertoires in cytomegalovirus infection. TCRdb recomputed calls from the reads with MiXCR, one row per CDR3 protein. This table holds 150,000 to 180,000 distinct CDR3 sequences, about 20% found once. Material: PBMCs. The origin of the receptors is a human donor in good health (CMV status not recorded). Some clones in this sample may be carry-over from other donors' samples.

The chain has TRBV4-1 and TRBJ2-5; no firm D call. V gave up 3 bases and J gave up 0 bases, with 14 bases separating them. CDR1 and CDR2 (germline): MGHRA, YSYEKL. The CDR3 sequence is 16 residues long. The CDR3 here is CASSHFRPGNQETQYF. Here the CDR3 DNA reads TGCGCCAGCAGCCATTTTAGACCGGGCAACCAAGAGACCCAGTACTTC.

This clonotype occurred a few times. This chain uses TRBV5-1 with TRBJ2-1, with TRBD2 identical over 9 bases. Trimming cost V 5 bases and J 6 bases; bases outside gene matches: 9. The CDR3 length is 15 residues. CDR1 is SGHRS and CDR2 is YFSETQ in the germline V gene. CDR3 DNA: TGCGCCAGCAGGCCCGGGACTAGCAGGGCCAATGAGCAGTTCTTC. Encoded protein: CASRPGTSRANEQFF. The variable domain in full, completed from reference TRBV5-1 and TRBJ2-1, reads KAGVTQTPRYLIKTRGQQVTLSCSPISGHRSVSWYQQTPGQGLQFLFEYFSETQRNKGNFPGRFSGRQFSNSRSEMNVSTLELGDSALYLCASRPGTSRANEQFFGPGTRLTVL.

V gene TRBV7-3 combines with J gene TRBJ2-7; no definite D call. CDR3 length: 13 residues. The germline gives CDR1 SGHTA, CDR2 FQGTGA. V lost 4 bases, J lost 2 bases, and 9 bases lay in between. CDR3 sequence: CASSSDTAYEQYF. CDR3 coding DNA: TGTGCCAGCAGCTCAGACACTGCCTACGAGCAGTACTTC.

This clonotype has only a few counts. The chain joins TRBV24-1 to TRBJ1-5; no reliable D call. V was pared by 7 bases and J by 4 bases, with 13 bases between. This CDR3 spans 14 amino acids. CDR1 is KGHDR and CDR2 is SFDVKD in the germline V gene. The CDR3 DNA follows: TGTGCCACCAGAAGTCGGGATTCTAATCAGCCCCAGCATTTT. It codes for CATRSRDSNQPQHF.

Of note for this clonotype: A read error is likely, as this CDR3 ends without the conserved phenylalanine or tryptophan. J is TRBJ2-2 and V is TRBV12-3 or TRBV12-4; perhaps TRBD1 as D (6 bases). This CDR3 contains 14 residues. The V end was cut by 6 bases, the J end by 6 bases, with 14 bases between. In DNA form, the CDR3 reads TGTGCCAGCAGACCACTAACAGGGCCCGGGGAGCTGTTTCTT. It specifies CASRPLTGPGELFL.